This T cell receptor (beta chain) was profiled in a study of OX40 agonist ivuxolimab in advanced cancers. A note on the overall study: The costimulatory receptor OX40 (CD134) was targeted by ivuxolimab, a fully human IgG2 agonistic monoclonal antibody. Intravenous ivuxolimab was administered to patients every 2 weeks at six dose levels: 0.01, 0.1, 0.3, 1.5, 3 and 10 mg/kg. Of the 52 patients in dose escalation, about 20 had hepatocellular carcinoma, roughly 15 had melanoma, 9 had renal cell carcinoma and 9 had head and neck cancer. In the dose-escalation cohort, more than 75% of patients were male, and the mean age was approximately 60 years, with a range of roughly 20 to 85. Prior anti-PD-1, anti-PD-L1 or anti-CTLA-4 therapy was permitted, and checkpoint inhibitors had been received by around 40% of dose-escalation patients. Three dose-escalation patients achieved partial responses, one with hepatocellular carcinoma and two with cutaneous melanoma. The point of sequencing TCRbeta in the periphery was to test whether ivuxolimab changed TCR sequence diversity and drove clonal T-cell expansion. The monotherapy dose-escalation portion (N of about 52 patients) of the phase I ivuxolimab trial is reported in the paper.

To sequence the TCRbeta CDR3 region, genomic DNA was isolated from the sorted cells. The immunoSEQ Assay was used to sequence the TCRbeta CDR3 regions. This is the immuneACCESS table as TCRdb keeps it, with only in-frame sequences that have V and J called. A part of the clones is gone; compared with another copy, unresolved V genes explain less than half, and the rest is unexplained. The sample table contains about 64,000 clones; only one count was recorded for over 65% of them. The top ten clones comprise approximately 2% of the sample. What the study reported, not specific to this receptor: The antigen specificity of the peripheral T cells that underwent clonal expansion was not determined. After ivuxolimab, expanded clones were on average more numerous among CD8+ T cells than among CD4+ T cells. Partial responders in the 0.1-3.0 mg/kg groups had among the lowest normalized peripheral clonal expansion, especially among CD8+ T cells. Low levels of normalized T-cell clonal expansion were also seen in some nonresponding patients. At doses of 0.1 to 3.0 mg/kg, clonal expansion of both CD4+ and CD8+ T cells in blood was seen between baseline and week 6.

The trial excluded patients who had a history of autoimmune disease or who were on systemic immunosuppression. In every dose cohort, peripheral blood was drawn for TCR sequencing at baseline, cycle 4 day 1, and cycle 7 day 1. The samples were drawn from a first-in-human, open-label, multicenter phase I dose-escalation trial of ivuxolimab. Adults with locally advanced or metastatic melanoma, renal cell carcinoma, hepatocellular carcinoma or head and neck squamous cell carcinoma were enrolled in the trial. Before TCR sequencing, CD4+ T cells and CD8+ T cells were sorted from peripheral blood as separate populations. Trimmed from V: 6 bases; trimmed from J: 10 bases; junction bases lacking a gene match: 11. From a lookup of the germline V gene (reference sequence), CDR1 and CDR2 are SGHNT and YYREEE. The CDR3 measures 15 amino acids from cysteine to phenylalanine. Kept here is only the CDR3 DNA, which spans 45 bases and is read in frame from base 1.

A word on this clone: Its binding antigen is unknown. No base qualities exist here, and no much larger clone lies one base off it.

The receptor chain draws on TRBV5-4 and TRBJ2-1; 12 central bases correspond to TRBD2. The specimen was CD4+ or CD8+ T cells sorted from blood, collected in a trial of the OX40 agonist ivuxolimab. The source is an adult with an advanced solid tumor such as melanoma, head and neck, liver or kidney cancer. The CDR3 reads as follows: CASNLAGGPSREQFF. The sequenced DNA: TGTGCCAGCAACCTAGCGGGAGGGCCCTCCAGGGAGCAGTTCTTC. This CDR3, with the reference TRBV5-4 and TRBJ2-1 proteins standing in past its ends, gives the full variable domain ETGVTQSPTHLIKTRGQQVTLRCSSQSGHNTVSWYQQALGQGPQFIFQYYREEENGRGNFPPRFSGLQFPNYSSELNVNALELDDSALYLCASNLAGGPSREQFFGPGTRLTVL.